One sample yielded the 16 T cell receptor beta chains listed below, sequenced in a study of regulatory T cells in long-lasting Graves disease. Time point in this sample: newly diagnosed GD, antithyroid drugs for less than 3 months. TCR sequences were obtained from RNA taken from PBMCs. Relying on iRepertoire HTBI primers and Arm-PCR of CDR3 regions, the team built TCR beta libraries. One entry per CDR3 protein, called by TCRdb with MiXCR from the multiplex PCR reads. The table shows a few hundred thousand distinct CDR3 sequences, with approximately 14% occurring only once. These data are also associated with another study on T cells in Graves' hyperthyroidism and ophthalmopathy.

Sequencing used peripheral blood mononuclear cells (PBMCs), obtained at new diagnosis, from a patient treated with antithyroid drugs. These receptors came from a woman aged 45 to 65 with Graves disease.

This chain uses TRBV3-1 with TRBJ2-7; D is perhaps TRBD2 (6 bases). CDR1 LGHDT and CDR2 YNNKEL come from the germline V gene (reference sequence). V gave up 3 bases and J gave up 7 bases, with 10 bases separating them. This CDR3 spans 12 amino acids. The CDR3 DNA reads as TGTGCCAGCAGCCACTCCGCGGGGGAGCAGTACTTC. It translates to CASSHSAGEQYF.

A remark on this clonotype: One junction end disagrees with the germline gene, perhaps due to a read error. V gene TRBV3-1 combines with J gene TRBJ2-1; D unclear. The CDR3 totals 17 residues. The germline gives CDR1 LGHDT, CDR2 YNNKEL (reference sequence). The CDR3 DNA reads as TGTGCCAGCAGCCAAGCCGAGAGACTTTACTCCCACAATGAGCAGTTCTTC. As protein: CASSQAERLYSHNEQFF.

This chain joins TRBV20-1 and TRBJ2-1, with TRBD2 identical over 14 bases. CDR3 length: 16 residues. With V trimmed by 3 bases and J by 5 bases, 6 bases remained unmatched. Germline V gene data show CDR1 as DFQATT and CDR2 as SNEGSKA (reference sequence). The CDR3 here is CSARGLAGDGDNEQFF. The CDR3 nucleotides are TGCAGTGCTAGGGGACTAGCGGGAGATGGGGACAATGAGCAGTTCTTC.

This clonotype was seen at least ten times. The gene calls are TRBV28 and TRBJ2-2; 10 bases are shared with TRBD2. CDR1 and CDR2 (germline): MDHEN, SYDVKM. The CDR3 is made up of 18 amino acids. V lost 3 bases and J lost 0; bases outside the gene matches: 7. The CDR3 sequence: CASSFRGLARANTGELFF. The CDR3 DNA reads TGTGCCAGCAGTTTTAGGGGACTAGCGAGGGCGAACACCGGGGAGCTGTTTTTT.

The table lists this clonotype with a few counts. The chain is built from TRBV12-3 or TRBV12-4 and TRBJ2-5, with TRBD2 identical over 9 bases. The CDR3 contains 16 residues. V dropped 5 bases and J dropped 1; count of bases not matched to a gene: 8. The CDR3 loop is CASSTGLAASQETQYF. For the CDR3, the DNA is TGTGCCAGCAGTACGGGACTAGCAGCCAGCCAAGAGACCCAGTACTTC.

This clonotype was seen at least ten times. The rearrangement links TRBV7-8 to TRBJ2-1; 7 nucleotides agree with TRBD1. Looked up from germline, CDR1 is SGHVS and CDR2 is FQNEAQ. The CDR3 has 17 residues. The trim removed 4 bases at V and 5 bases at J, leaving 14 bases unmatched. The CDR3 DNA reads TGTGCCAGCAGCTCCGGCCTGGGGACAGTTGGAGACAATGAGCAGTTCTTC. Translation: CASSSGLGTVGDNEQFF.

This clonotype was recorded many times. V usage is TRBV12-3 or TRBV12-4 and J usage is TRBJ2-1; the match to TRBD2 covers 7 bases. The J call may not be correct, given that the DNA end is closer to TRBJ2-5. CDR3 size: 14 residues. CDR3 nucleotides: TGTGCCAGCAGTTTTAGGGGAGGGGCGGAGACCCAGTACTTC. This translates into CASSFRGGAETQYF.

The chain combines TRBV5-1 with TRBJ1-2; weak D call: TRBD1 (6 bases). CDR1 and CDR2 from the germline V gene are SGHRS and YFSETQ. This CDR3 spans 13 amino acids. Trimming shortened V by 0 bases and J by 8 bases, and 11 bases separated the two germline ends. The CDR3 sequence: CASSLDGGEGYTF. The CDR3 nucleotides read TGCGCCAGCAGCTTGGACGGGGGCGAGGGCTACACCTTC. The entire variable domain, with the rest obtained from reference TRBV5-1 and TRBJ1-2, is as follows: KAGVTQTPRYLIKTRGQQVTLSCSPISGHRSVSWYQQTPGQGLQFLFEYFSETQRNKGNFPGRFSGRQFSNSRSEMNVSTLELGDSALYLCASSLDGGEGYTFGSGTRLTVV.

This clonotype showed up many times. The gene calls are TRBV20-1 and TRBJ2-7; D is perhaps TRBD1 (6 bases). The germline gives CDR1 DFQATT, CDR2 SNEGSKA (reference sequence). This CDR3 comprises 15 residues. Between the trimmed V and J ends, which lost 1 base and 2 bases, there was a span of 15 bases. DNA of the CDR3: TGCAGTGCTAGAGGTCGCAGGGGTCCGACCTACGAGCAGTACTTC. Translation gives CSARGRRGPTYEQYF.

This clonotype has a single count. The chain combines TRBV5-1 with TRBJ2-7; unclear D gene. Germline loops: CDR1 SGHRS, CDR2 YFSETQ. With 2 bases removed from V and 6 bases from J, the gap between germline ends came to 15 bases. This CDR3 is 14 amino acids long. CDR3 protein: CASSFGTGPGEQYF. CDR3 DNA sequence: TGCGCCAGCAGCTTTGGAACCGGGCCCGGCGAGCAGTACTTC.

This clonotype was recorded only once. This may stem from a read error, because a much larger clone lies one nucleotide away. The rearrangement uses TRBV28 and TRBJ1-1; weak D call: TRBD1 (6 bases). The CDR3 sequence is 14 residues long. V was clipped by 9 bases and J by 3 bases, with 17 bases between them. The germline gives CDR1 MDHEN, CDR2 SYDVKM. CDR3 sequence reads: CASGPGGADTEAFF. The CDR3, as DNA: TGTGCCAGTGGACCCGGGGGGGCCGACACTGAAGCTTTCTTT.

This clonotype was seen a handful of times. The gene calls are TRBV5-1 and TRBJ2-7, with D possibly matching TRBD2 (5 bases). The germline CDR1 and CDR2 sequences are SGHRS and YFSETQ. This CDR3 has 13 residues. Trimming took 7 bases from V and 2 from J, leaving 13 bases between them. Here the CDR3 reads CASGLLGTYEQYF. As DNA, the CDR3 is TGCGCCAGCGGACTCCTCGGGACCTACGAGCAGTACTTC.

This clonotype was recorded many times. This chain uses TRBV20-1 with TRBJ2-5; weak D call: TRBD2 (5 bases). Trimming cost V 1 base and J 5 bases, with 8 bases left between them. The CDR3 has 12 residues. Germline values: CDR1 DFQATT, CDR2 SNEGSKA (reference sequence). CDR3 in DNA: TGCAGTGCTAGAGGGGCGGGCGAGACCCAGTACTTC. It codes for CSARGAGETQYF.

This clonotype was counted only a few times. V is TRBV20-1 and J is TRBJ2-1; 8 nucleotides match TRBD2. The CDR3 consists of 15 residues. With 6 bases clipped from V and 4 bases from J, the junction kept 11 bases outside the gene matches. CDR1 DFQATT and CDR2 SNEGSKA come from the germline V gene (reference sequence). In DNA, the CDR3 is TGCAGTGCCCCGCCGGAGAGCGGGAGTTACAATGAGCAGTTCTTC. As protein: CSAPPESGSYNEQFF.

This clonotype was counted many times. J is TRBJ2-1 and V is TRBV5-4; D unresolved. Per the germline V gene, CDR1 is SGHNT and CDR2 is YYREEE (reference sequence). This CDR3 has 13 amino acids. V was shortened by 7 bases and J by 5 bases, with 13 bases between the two germline ends. Written as DNA, the CDR3 is TGTGCCAGCCTGTCAGGCTCTAACAATGAGCAGTTCTTC. It encodes CASLSGSNNEQFF.

The chain carries TRBV30 and TRBJ2-1; 8 bases match TRBD1. The CDR3 covers 14 residues. J lost 3 bases, V lost 5 bases, and 6 bases had no gene match. CDR1 and CDR2 from the germline V gene are GTSNPN and SVGIG (reference sequence). The CDR3 is CAWDRGSGYNEQFF. Written as DNA, the CDR3 is TGTGCCTGGGACAGGGGTTCGGGCTACAATGAGCAGTTCTTC.